The rows below give T cell receptor beta chains drawn from one sample of a study of response to subunit inactivated influenza vaccine. TCRdb recomputed calls from the RT-PCR reads with MiXCR, one row per CDR3 protein. The data show 500,000 to 700,000 distinct CDR3 sequences, with around a quarter seen just once and 2.5% to 3.5% held by the top ten. A further study also used this sample, focusing on T cells expressing NK-cell markers.

The source material was CD4+ T cells sorted from PBMCs, sampled 11 to 12 days after vaccination. The receptor source for this set is a man in his fifties or sixties who received an inactivated influenza vaccine. CDR3s include the opening cysteine and the closing phenylalanine or tryptophan. The D gene is left open where the match is weak. Size tells how often a clone was seen (once, few, many) or the class of an expanded clone, and some rows leave it out.

len	abundance	d_gene	v_gene	j_gene	CDR3aa	CDR3nt
15	few	NA	TRBV5-4	TRBJ2-5	CASSVGPRTRETQYF	TGTGCCAGCAGCGTGGGACCCCGGACCCGGGAGACCCAGTACTTC
15	NA	NA	TRBV5-1	TRBJ1-5	CASSLGSGAGQPQHF	TGCGCCAGCAGCTTGGGCTCGGGGGCAGGTCAGCCCCAGCATTTT
15	NA	TRBD1	TRBV4-1	TRBJ2-5	CASSQVGQAEETQYF	TGCGCCAGCAGCCAAGTTGGACAGGCGGAAGAGACCCAGTACTTC
12	NA	NA	TRBV28	TRBJ2-3	CASSFASFAQYF	TGTGCCAGCAGTTTCGCGTCTTTTGCGCAGTATTTT
14	few	TRBD2	TRBV29-1	TRBJ2-1	CSVGGTTFYNEQFF	TGCAGCGTAGGCGGGACTACTTTCTACAATGAGCAGTTCTTC
11	few	NA	TRBV20-1	TRBJ2-1	CSARASGGSFF	TGCAGTGCTAGAGCTTCGGGGGGCTCCTTTTTC
19	NA	NA	TRBV5-1	TRBJ2-1	CASSLAGGLPNFIYNEQFF	TGCGCCAGCAGCTTGGCCGGGGGACTCCCGAATTTTATCTACAATGAGCAGTTCTTC
14	once	NA	TRBV5-1	TRBJ2-7	CASSPRDGGTEQYF	TGCGCCAGCAGCCCCCGGGACGGAGGGACAGAGCAGTACTTC
13	few	TRBD2	TRBV13	TRBJ2-7	CASSFGGKGEQYF	TGTGCCAGCAGCTTCGGGGGGAAGGGCGAGCAGTACTTC
15	NA	TRBD1	TRBV2	TRBJ1-6	CASRPRTGNNSPLHF	TGTGCCAGCAGACCCCGGACAGGGAACAATTCACCCCTCCACTTT
14	NA	TRBD2	TRBV20-1	TRBJ2-1	CSARGARGTSEQFF	TGCAGTGCTAGAGGCGCGCGGGGGACCTCAGAGCAGTTCTTC
15	many	TRBD1	TRBV30	TRBJ1-6	CAWNRRQGSNSPLHF	TGTGCCTGGAATCGTCGACAGGGATCAAATTCACCCCTCCACTTT
14	few	NA	TRBV6-2/TRBV6-3	TRBJ1-1	CASSYVGKNTEAFF	TGTGCCAGCAGTTATGTCGGGAAAAACACTGAAGCTTTCTTT
13	NA	NA	TRBV12-3/TRBV12-4	TRBJ1-5	CASSYKGNQPQHF	TGTGCCAGCAGTTACAAGGGCAATCAGCCCCAGCATTTT
13	many	NA	TRBV6-5	TRBJ2-3	CASSYTGTDTQYF	TGTGCCAGCAGTTACACGGGGACAGATACGCAGTATTTT
16	few	TRBD2	TRBV12-3/TRBV12-4	TRBJ2-3	CASSLSSLALTDTQYF	TGTGCCAGCAGTTTAAGTTCACTAGCGCTCACAGATACGCAGTATTTT
15	NA	NA	TRBV12-3/TRBV12-4	TRBJ1-3	CASSPSQGLRNTIYF	TGTGCCAGCAGTCCATCTCAAGGTTTACGGAACACCATATATTTT
15	NA	NA	TRBV12-3/TRBV12-4	TRBJ1-2	CASSYWTDSGYGYTF	TGTGCCAGCAGTTACTGGACAGACTCGGGTTATGGCTACACCTTC
14	NA	TRBD1	TRBV6-5	TRBJ1-6	CASSYSLTGGHLHF	TGTGCCAGCAGTTACTCGCTAACAGGGGGCCACCTCCACTTT
15	many	TRBD2	TRBV12-3/TRBV12-4	TRBJ2-7	CASSPGLAGVYEQYF	TGTGCCAGCAGTCCGGGACTAGCGGGAGTTTACGAGCAGTACTTC
14	NA	TRBD1	TRBV5-6	TRBJ2-5	CASNTDRLVETQYF	TGTGCCAGCAACACGGACAGGCTTGTAGAGACCCAGTACTTC
18	NA	TRBD1	TRBV6-5	TRBJ2-6	CASSYAPGQGYGANVLTF	TGTGCCAGCAGTTACGCACCGGGACAGGGATATGGGGCCAACGTCCTGACTTTC
14	NA	NA	TRBV6-2/TRBV6-3	TRBJ1-5	CASSTGASNQPQHF	TGTGCCAGCAGCACGGGGGCTAGCAATCAGCCCCAGCATTTT
15	NA	TRBD2	TRBV29-1	TRBJ2-3	CSVGTSGSETDTQYF	TGCAGCGTAGGGACTAGCGGGAGTGAGACAGATACGCAGTATTTT